The clone carrying this T cell receptor (beta chain) was seen a few times. The length of the CDR3 is 15 residues. Trimming removed 7 bases from V and 6 bases from J, with 21 bases in between. The sample originates from a study of blood T cells in healthy people across ages. Extraction yielded at least 5 micrograms of total RNA per sample. Primers used in a second PCR of about 7 to 12 cycles were a sample-barcoded 5' primer and a J-beta primer mix. Each cDNA molecule was tagged by a template-switch adaptor that had 12 random nucleotides. TCRdb called the 5' RACE reads again in MiXCR, with one record for every CDR3 protein. The data show 900,000 to 950,000 distinct CDR3 sequences, about 28% seen once. The sample also formed part of further work on T cells of mothers and their children.

The V gene is TRBV12-3 or TRBV12-4, the J gene TRBJ1-1; D is perhaps TRBD1 (6 bases). This TCR came from a woman aged 40 to 50 in good health. Material for sequencing was blood. CDR3 DNA: TGTGCCAGCACCCAACAGGGTTTAAGAAAAGCTGAAGCTTTCTTT. It is translated as CASTQQGLRKAEAFF.